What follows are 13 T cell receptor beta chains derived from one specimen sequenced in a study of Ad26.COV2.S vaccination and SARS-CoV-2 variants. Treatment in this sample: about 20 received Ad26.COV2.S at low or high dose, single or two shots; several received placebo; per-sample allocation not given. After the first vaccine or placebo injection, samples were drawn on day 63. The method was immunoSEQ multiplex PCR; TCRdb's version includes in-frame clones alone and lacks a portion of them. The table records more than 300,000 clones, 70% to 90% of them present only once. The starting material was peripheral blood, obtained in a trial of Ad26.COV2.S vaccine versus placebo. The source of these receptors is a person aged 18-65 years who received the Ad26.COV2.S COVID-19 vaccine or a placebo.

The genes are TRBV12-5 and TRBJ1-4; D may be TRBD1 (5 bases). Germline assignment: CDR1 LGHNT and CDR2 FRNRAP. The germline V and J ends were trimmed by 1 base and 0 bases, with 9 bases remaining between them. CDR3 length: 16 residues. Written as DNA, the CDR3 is TGTGCTAGTGGTTTGGGCCAGGGCGCAACTAATGAAAAACTGTTTTTT. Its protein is CASGLGQGATNEKLFF.

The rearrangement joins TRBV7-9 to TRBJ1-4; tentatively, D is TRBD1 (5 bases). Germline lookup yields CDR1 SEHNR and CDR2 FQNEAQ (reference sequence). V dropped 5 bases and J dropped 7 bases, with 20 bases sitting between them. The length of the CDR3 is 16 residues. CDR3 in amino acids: CASSAAPAGSREKLFF. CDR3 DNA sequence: TGTGCCAGCAGCGCAGCCCCAGCAGGGAGTCGTGAAAAACTGTTTTTT. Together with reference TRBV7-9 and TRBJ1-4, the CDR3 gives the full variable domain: DTGVSQNPRHKITKRGQNVTFRCDPISEHNRLYWYRQTLGQGPEFLTYFQNEAQLEKSRLLSDRFSAERPKGSFSTLEIQRTEQGDSAMYLCASSAAPAGSREKLFFGSGTQLSVL.

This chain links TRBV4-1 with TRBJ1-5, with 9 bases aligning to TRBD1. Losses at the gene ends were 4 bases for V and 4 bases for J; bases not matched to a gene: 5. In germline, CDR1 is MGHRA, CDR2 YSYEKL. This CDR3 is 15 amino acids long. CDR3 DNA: TGCGCCAGCAGCCTTAGACAGGGGGGGAATCAGCCCCAGCATTTT. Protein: CASSLRQGGNQPQHF.

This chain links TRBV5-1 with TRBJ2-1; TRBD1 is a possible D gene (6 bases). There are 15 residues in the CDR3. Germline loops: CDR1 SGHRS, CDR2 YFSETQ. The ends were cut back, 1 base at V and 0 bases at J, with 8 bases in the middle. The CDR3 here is CASSLMDSSYNEQFF. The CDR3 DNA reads TGCGCCAGCAGCTTGATGGACAGCTCCTACAATGAGCAGTTCTTC.

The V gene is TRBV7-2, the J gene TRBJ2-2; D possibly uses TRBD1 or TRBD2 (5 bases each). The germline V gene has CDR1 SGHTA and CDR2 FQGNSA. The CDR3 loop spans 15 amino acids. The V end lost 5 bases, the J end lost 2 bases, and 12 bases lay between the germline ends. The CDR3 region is CASSRDRLNTGELFF. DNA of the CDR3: TGTGCCAGCAGCCGGGACCGCTTAAACACCGGGGAGCTGTTTTTT.

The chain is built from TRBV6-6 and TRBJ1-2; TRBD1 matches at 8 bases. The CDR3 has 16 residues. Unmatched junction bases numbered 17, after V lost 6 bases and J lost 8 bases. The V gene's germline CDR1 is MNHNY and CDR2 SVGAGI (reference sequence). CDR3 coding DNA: TGTGCCAGCAGACTACCCCCGACAGGGGCGATGAAGGGCTACACCTTC. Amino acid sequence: CASRLPPTGAMKGYTF.

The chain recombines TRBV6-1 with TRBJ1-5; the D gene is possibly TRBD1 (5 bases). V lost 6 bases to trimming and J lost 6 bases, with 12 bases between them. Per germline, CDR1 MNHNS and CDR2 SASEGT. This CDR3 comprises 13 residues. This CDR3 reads CASRGGGGQPQHF. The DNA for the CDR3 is TGTGCCAGCAGGGGTGGGGGAGGTCAGCCCCAGCATTTT.

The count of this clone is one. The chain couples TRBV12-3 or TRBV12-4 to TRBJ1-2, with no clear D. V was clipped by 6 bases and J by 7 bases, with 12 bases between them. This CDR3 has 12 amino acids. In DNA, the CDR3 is TGTGCCAGCAGCCGGGATTTAGCTGGCTACACCTTC. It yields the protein CASSRDLAGYTF.

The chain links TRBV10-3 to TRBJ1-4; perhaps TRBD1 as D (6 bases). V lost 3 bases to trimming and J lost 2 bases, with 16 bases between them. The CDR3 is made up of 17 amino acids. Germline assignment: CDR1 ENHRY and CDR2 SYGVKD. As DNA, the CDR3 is TGTGCCATCAGTGATCCCACGAGGGGGAATACTAATGAAAAACTGTTTTTT. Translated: CAISDPTRGNTNEKLFF.

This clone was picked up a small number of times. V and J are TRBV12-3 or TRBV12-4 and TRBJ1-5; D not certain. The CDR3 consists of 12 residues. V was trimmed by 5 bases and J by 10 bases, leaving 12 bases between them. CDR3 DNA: TGTGCCAGCAGTCAACGACCCGAACCCCAGCATTTT. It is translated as CASSQRPEPQHF.

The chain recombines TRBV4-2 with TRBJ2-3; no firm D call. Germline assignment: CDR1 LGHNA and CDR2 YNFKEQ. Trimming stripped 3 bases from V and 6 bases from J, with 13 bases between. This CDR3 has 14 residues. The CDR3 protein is CASSQESREDTQYF. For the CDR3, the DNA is TGTGCCAGCAGCCAGGAATCTAGAGAGGATACGCAGTATTTT.

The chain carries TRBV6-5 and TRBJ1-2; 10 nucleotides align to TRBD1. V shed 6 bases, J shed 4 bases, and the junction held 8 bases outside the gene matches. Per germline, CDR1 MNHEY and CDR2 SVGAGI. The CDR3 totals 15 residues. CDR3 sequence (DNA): TGTGCCAGCAGAGCCGACAGGGGGCGGGTCTATGGCTACACCTTC. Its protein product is CASRADRGRVYGYTF.

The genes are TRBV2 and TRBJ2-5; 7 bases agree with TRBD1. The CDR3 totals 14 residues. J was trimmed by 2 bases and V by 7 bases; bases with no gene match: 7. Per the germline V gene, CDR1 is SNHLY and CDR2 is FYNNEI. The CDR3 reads CASKSGGFQETQYF. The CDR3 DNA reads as TGTGCCAGCAAATCAGGGGGATTTCAAGAGACCCAGTACTTC.